This T cell receptor beta chain was profiled in a study of T cells after yellow fever vaccination. Overall study context: Some fractions had low cell numbers, and these were prepared with SMART-Seq v4 Ultra Low Input. Study results and caveats: Clones that expanded after primary vaccination mostly reappeared after the booster (roughly 95% CD4, about 89% CD8). Although the secondary response was weaker, it peaked faster, at day 5 versus 15.

Points on this clonotype: No antigen is known for it.

A 5'RACE template-switching step, the method used to make TCR cDNA, added a universal primer site and UMIs. From the 5' RACE reads, TCRdb called clonotypes with MiXCR, one entry per CDR3 protein. Of some 150,000 distinct CDR3 sequences in the sample, approximately 11% were seen once. Germline values: CDR1 LGHNA, CDR2 YNFKEQ. The CDR3 sequence is 12 residues long. Trimming cost V 4 bases and J 8 bases, with 9 bases left between them. The genes are TRBV4-2 and TRBJ2-1; no clear D. The sequences come from CD8+ T cells sorted from PBMCs, collected 15 days after the yellow fever booster vaccination. The receptor was derived from a young man who received the YFV17D yellow fever vaccine. In DNA form, the CDR3 reads TGTGCCAGCAGCCCCTGGGGTTATGAGCAGTTCTTC. It translates to CASSPWGYEQFF.